Following are 28 T cell receptor beta chains from one sample sequenced in a study of T cells in women clearing cervical HPV infection. Profiling relied on immunoSEQ multiplex PCR, and the TCRdb table lists in-frame clones only, not all of them. The table for this sample gives 20,000 to 25,000 clones. The sequenced material came from blood buffy coat. All receptors derive from a woman between 18 and 69 years old with a cervical HPV16 infection that either progressed to CIN3+ or cleared (not recorded which).

About this clone itself: The CDR3 is cut off 3 residues early in the read; its end comes from the germline J gene. The J gene is TRBJ2-5, the V gene TRBV2; D gene uncertain. Germline assignment: CDR1 SNHLY and CDR2 FYNNEI. The CDR3 consists of 13 residues. The V end was cut by 3 bases, the J end by 2 bases, with 7 bases between. The CDR3 is CASSDLAQETQYF. CDR3 DNA, as far as it was read: TGTGCCAGCAGTGATTTGGCTCAAGAGACC.

On this clone: The read gets to within 3 residues of the CDR3 end, and the germline J gene fills in the rest. This chain links TRBV19 with TRBJ2-3, with 14 bases aligning to TRBD2. Per germline, CDR1 LNHDA and CDR2 SQIVND (reference sequence). The CDR3 contains 16 residues. CDR3 protein: CASSIQTSGGANAQYF. Partial CDR3 DNA: TGTGCCAGTAGTATCCAGACTAGCGGGGGGGCGAATGCG.

A remark on this clone: The read terminates 3 residues before the CDR3 end, so the remaining end is supplied by the germline J gene. The V gene is TRBV11-2, the J gene TRBJ2-1; D is ambiguous. CDR1 and CDR2 (germline): SGHAT, FQNNGV. The CDR3 is made up of 14 amino acids. V was clipped by 0 bases and J by 7 bases, with 10 bases between them. The CDR3 region is CASSLDHSSNEQFF. The part of the CDR3 DNA that was read is TGTGCCAGCAGCTTAGACCACAGTTCTAATGAG.

A note on this clone: The sequence runs out 3 residues before the end of the CDR3; the remainder is reconstructed from the germline J gene. The genes are TRBV5-1 and TRBJ1-2, with 10 bases fitting TRBD1. This CDR3 comprises 15 residues. Germline CDR1 reads SGHRS; CDR2 reads YFSETQ. V trimming: 1 base; J trimming: 7 bases; junction bases outside the gene matches: 7. Incomplete CDR3 DNA: TGCGCCAGCAGCTTGTTTCGGGACAGGGGATCTGGC. It is translated as CASSLFRDRGSG. Given in full, the CDR3 is CASSLFRDRGSGYTF.

On this clone: The observed sequence ends 3 residues before the CDR3 terminus, with the missing tail filled in from the germline J gene. The chain links TRBV7-6 to TRBJ2-5; the match to TRBD2 covers 8 bases. Germline loops: CDR1 SGHVS, CDR2 FNYEAQ. Trimming removed 5 bases from V and 5 bases from J; junction bases left unmatched: 16. The CDR3 has 17 residues. The CDR3 protein is CASSQAPGLVWVETQYF. Partial CDR3 DNA: TGTGCCAGCAGCCAAGCTCCGGGACTAGTATGGGTGGAGACC.

For this clone: Relative to the germline gene, one junction end is altered; a read error may explain this. The read falls 3 residues short of the CDR3 end, and the missing part is taken from the germline J gene. V is TRBV7-9 and J is TRBJ2-7; possibly TRBD1 for D (6 bases). Per germline, CDR1 SEHNR and CDR2 FQNEAQ (reference sequence). CDR3 size: 13 residues. This CDR3 reads CSSNWGQAYEQYF. The sequenced CDR3 bases are TGTTCCAGCAACTGGGGACAAGCATACGAG.

Measured by frequency, this clone is medium-sized. The CDR3 end is not reached by the read, which stops 3 residues before it; the germline J gene fills it in. V is TRBV29-1 and J is TRBJ2-7; 11 bases fit TRBD1. Germline V lookup: CDR1 SQVTM, CDR2 ANQGSEA. J was trimmed by 2 bases and V by 2 bases; bases with no gene match: 5. CDR3 length: 15 amino acids. CDR3 amino acids: CSVEPGQGAPYEQYF. The DNA read from the CDR3 is TGCAGCGTTGAACCTGGACAGGGGGCCCCCTACGAG.

Judged by frequency, this clone is large. The CDR3 end falls 3 residues outside the read, so it is completed with the germline J gene. This sequence joins TRBV19 and TRBJ2-5, with 10 bases lining up with TRBD2. Germline CDR1 LNHDA, CDR2 SQIVND (reference sequence). CDR3 length: 14 amino acids. V trimming: 7 bases; J trimming: 6 bases; junction bases outside the gene matches: 8. The part of the CDR3 DNA that was read is TGTGCCAGTACTCCCGGGACTAGCGATCAGACC. The encoded protein is CASTPGTSDQT. The whole CDR3 protein is CASTPGTSDQTQYF.

Of note for this clone: The CDR3 end lies 3 residues beyond the end of the read and is filled in from the germline J gene. This chain links TRBV6-2 or TRBV6-3 with TRBJ1-1; TRBD1 is a possible D gene (5 bases). V gave up 10 bases and J gave up 5 bases, with 26 bases separating them. The V gene's germline CDR1 is MNHEY and CDR2 SVGEGT. The CDR3 runs to 16 residues. The CDR3 loop reads CAIHSIGSEGKTEAFF. The part of the CDR3 DNA that was read is TGTGCCATCCACAGTATAGGGAGTGAGGGGAAAACTGAA.

As concerns this clone: The read is 3 residues too short to cover the CDR3 end, so that end is filled in from the germline J gene. V usage is TRBV11-3 and J usage is TRBJ1-1; a weak D match, TRBD1 (5 bases). The V gene's germline CDR1 is SGHNT and CDR2 YENEEA. V gave up 5 bases and J gave up 4 bases, with 8 bases separating them. This CDR3 has 12 residues. This CDR3 reads CASSTGGTEAFF. Partial CDR3 DNA: TGTGCCAGCAGCACCGGGGGCACTGAA.

Comment on this clone: The CDR3 is cut off 3 residues early in the read; its end comes from the germline J gene. J is TRBJ1-4 and V is TRBV15; possibly TRBD1 for D (6 bases). Trimming cost V 3 bases and J 7 bases, with 15 bases left between them. From germline, CDR1 is LNHNV and CDR2 YYDKDF (reference sequence). This CDR3 spans 15 amino acids. The part of the CDR3 DNA that was read is TGTGCCACCAGCAGGCGGGCAGGGGCTGCTGAAAAA. Translation: CATSRRAGAAEK. The full CDR3 is CATSRRAGAAEKLFF.

Comments on this clone: Read sequence stops 3 residues before the CDR3 end, and the germline J gene provides the missing end. V is TRBV7-6 and J is TRBJ2-3; the D is unclear. CDR1 is SGHVS and CDR2 is FNYEAQ in the germline V gene. This CDR3 is built from 14 residues. V lost 4 bases and J lost 6, with 14 bases in between. The CDR3 DNA, read in part, is TGTGCCAGCAGCTCAACGCGCCAGGTCGATACG. As protein: CASSSTRQVDT. The whole CDR3 reads CASSSTRQVDTQYF.

Of note for this clone: The observed sequence ends 3 residues before the CDR3 terminus, with the missing tail filled in from the germline J gene. The genes are TRBV9 and TRBJ1-4; D is undetermined. Germline lookup yields CDR1 SGDLS and CDR2 YYNGEE. Trimming took 4 bases from V and 10 from J, leaving 11 bases between them. The CDR3 totals 12 residues. CDR3: CASSPGSRKLFF. The CDR3 bases that were read are TGTGCCAGCAGCCCGGGGTCTCGAAAA.

The CDR3: CASSLARGGEAFF. The CDR3 DNA, read in part, is TGTGCCAGCAGCTTGGCTCGGGGAGGTGAA. J is TRBJ1-1 and V is TRBV5-4, with D hard to call. The sequence runs out 3 residues before the end of the CDR3; the remainder is reconstructed from the germline J gene. The CDR3 is 13 residues long. V lost 0 bases and J lost 7, with 10 bases in between. Germline V gives CDR1 SGHNT, CDR2 YYREEE (reference sequence).

Comment on this clone: Read data end 3 residues before the CDR3 end; the end is taken from the germline J gene. The chain recombines TRBV5-4 with TRBJ2-7, with 8 nucleotides matching TRBD1. J was trimmed by 4 bases and V by 2 bases; bases with no gene match: 2. Germline-derived CDR1 and CDR2 are SGHNT and YYREEE (reference sequence). CDR3 size: 13 residues. Partial CDR3 DNA: TGTGCCAGCAGCTTCGGGGACAGGTACGAG. It yields the protein CASSFGDRYE. The entire CDR3 is CASSFGDRYEQYF. Supplemented by reference TRBV5-4 and TRBJ2-7, the full variable domain reads ETGVTQSPTHLIKTRGQQVTLRCSSQSGHNTVSWYQQALGQGPQFIFQYYREEENGRGNFPPRFSGLQFPNYSSELNVNALELDDSALYLCASSFGDRYEQYFGPGTRLTVT.

Concerning this clone itself: The CDR3 end falls 3 residues outside the read, so it is completed with the germline J gene. V gene TRBV29-1 combines with J gene TRBJ1-3, with D unresolved. Germline CDR1 SQVTM, CDR2 ANQGSEA. V dropped 6 bases and J dropped 3 bases, with 6 bases sitting between them. This CDR3 comprises 11 residues. The chain's CDR3 is CSVERGNTIYF. Incomplete CDR3 DNA: TGCAGCGTCGAGCGTGGAAACACC.

On this clone: The read is 3 residues too short to cover the CDR3 end, so that end is filled in from the germline J gene. This chain uses TRBV4-1 with TRBJ1-4, with TRBD1 as a possible D gene (6 bases). Germline loops: CDR1 MGHRA, CDR2 YSYEKL. The CDR3 length is 15 residues. V was cut by 0 bases and J by 8 bases, with 13 bases left in between. CDR3 amino acids: CASSQDSGGWEKLFF. The covered CDR3 bases are TGCGCCAGCAGCCAAGACTCTGGGGGCTGGGAAAAA.

Points on this clone: The observed sequence ends 3 residues before the CDR3 terminus, with the missing tail filled in from the germline J gene. The V and J genes are TRBV7-6 and TRBJ1-2; a weak D match, TRBD1 (5 bases). Germline-derived CDR1 and CDR2 are SGHVS and FNYEAQ. CDR3 length: 16 amino acids. The CDR3 DNA, read in part, is TGTGCCAGCAGCTCTGGGACTAGCGGGAGGGCGGGTGAC. Protein product: CASSSGTSGRAGD. The CDR3 in its entirety is CASSSGTSGRAGDYTF.

About this clone: The read terminates 3 residues before the CDR3 end, so the remaining end is supplied by the germline J gene. The chain recombines TRBV7-8 with TRBJ1-1, with D possibly TRBD1 on 5 matching bases. Looked up from germline, CDR1 is SGHVS and CDR2 is FQNEAQ. Trimming stripped 7 bases from V and 3 bases from J, with 18 bases between. The CDR3 sequence is 15 residues long. The CDR3 DNA, read in part, is TGTGCCAGCACCCGGGGGAGGGGCCTGGACACTGAA. It is translated as CASTRGRGLDTE. The complete CDR3 sequence is CASTRGRGLDTEAFF.

As to this clone: The CDR3 goes on 3 residues after the read ends, and that part is filled in from the germline J gene. The rearrangement uses TRBV20-1 and TRBJ2-1; TRBD2 aligns across 9 bases. CDR1 and CDR2 from the germline V gene are DFQATT and SNEGSKA (reference sequence). V dropped 5 bases and J dropped 9; count of bases not matched to a gene: 14. CDR3 size: 15 residues. The CDR3 protein is CSAPHGQRGDPEQFF. The covered CDR3 bases are TGCAGTGCTCCCCACGGCCAGCGGGGGGATCCTGAG.

As concerns this clone: The DNA ends 3 residues before the CDR3 does, and the rest of the CDR3 is filled in from the germline J gene. The chain combines TRBV7-3 with TRBJ1-2; tentative D call: TRBD1 (6 bases). This CDR3 has 15 amino acids. Germline V gene sequence: CDR1 SGHTA, CDR2 FQGTGA. The CDR3 region is CASSIVGGANNDYTF. The CDR3 bases that were read are TGTGCCAGCAGCATAGTAGGGGGGGCTAACAATGAC. Together with reference TRBV7-3 and TRBJ1-2, the CDR3 gives the full variable domain: GAGVSQTPSNKVTEKGKYVELRCDPISGHTALYWYRQSLGQGPEFLIYFQGTGAADDSGLPNDRFFAVRPEGSVSTLKIQRTERGDSAVYLCASSIVGGANNDYTFGSGTRLTVV.

With regard to this clone: The read terminates 3 residues before the CDR3 end, so the remaining end is supplied by the germline J gene. The V call is TRBV19, the J call TRBJ1-2, with 8 bases lining up with TRBD1. The ends lost 1 base at V and 7 bases at J; junction bases unmatched: 8. This CDR3 has 15 amino acids. Germline V CDR1 and CDR2: LNHDA, SQIVND (reference sequence). Incomplete CDR3 DNA: TGTGCCAGTAGTATAGGTCACAGAACAGGGGGTGGC. The encoded protein is CASSIGHRTGGG. The entire CDR3 reads CASSIGHRTGGGYTF. Looking up the rest from reference TRBV19 and TRBJ1-2 gives the full variable domain: DGGITQSPKYLFRKEGQNVTLSCEQNLNHDAMYWYRQDPGQGLRLIYYSQIVNDFQKGDIAEGYSVSREKKESFPLTVTSAQKNPTAFYLCASSIGHRTGGGYTFGSGTRLTVV.

Comment on this clone: The read finishes 3 residues shy of the CDR3 end, and the germline J gene is used to complete it. The chain carries TRBV7-4 and TRBJ2-5; possibly TRBD1 or TRBD2 for D (5 bases each). Trimming stripped 1 base from V and 7 bases from J, with 13 bases between. The CDR3 runs to 14 residues. Germline V gene data show CDR1 as SGHVT and CDR2 as SQSDAQ. CDR3 bases read: TGTGCCAGCAGCTTAGGCGAGGGGTATGGGACC. Amino acids: CASSLGEGYGT. The entire CDR3 reads CASSLGEGYGTQYF.

CDR3 DNA (partial): TGTGCCAGCAGTGTTGAGTACAGGGCCGAGTATGGC. Translated, it gives CASSVEYRAEYG. The full CDR3 protein reads CASSVEYRAEYGYTF. This rearrangement joins TRBV2 to TRBJ1-2; maybe TRBD1 (6 bases). With the read ending 3 residues before the CDR3 end, the germline J gene is used to fill in that end. V was trimmed by 4 bases and J by 5 bases, leaving 17 bases between them. The V gene's germline CDR1 is SNHLY and CDR2 FYNNEI. The CDR3 is made up of 15 amino acids.

Turning to this clone: The read finishes 3 residues shy of the CDR3 end, and the germline J gene is used to complete it. This rearrangement joins TRBV30 to TRBJ2-2, with TRBD2 as a possible D gene (7 bases). V lost 0 bases, J lost 3 bases, and 20 bases lay in between. This CDR3 region has 18 residues. Germline-derived CDR1 and CDR2 are GTSNPN and SVGIG (reference sequence). The sequenced CDR3 bases are TGTGCCTGGAGTGTACGGACCAAGGGGGGGCTTCACACCGGGGAG. The encoded protein is CAWSVRTKGGLHTGE. The whole CDR3 sequence reads CAWSVRTKGGLHTGELFF.

With regard to this clone: The CDR3 end lies 3 residues beyond the end of the read and is filled in from the germline J gene. The chain has TRBV29-1 and TRBJ2-1; 14 bases agree with TRBD2. Unmatched junction bases numbered 10, after V lost 6 bases and J lost 6 bases. The CDR3 runs 16 residues. Germline CDR1 SQVTM, CDR2 ANQGSEA. The CDR3: CSVATSGGAGANEQFF. Incomplete CDR3 DNA: TGCAGCGTCGCGACTAGCGGGGGGGCCGGGGCCAATGAG.

CDR3 DNA, as far as it was read: TGTGCCAGCACCCCCCACCAGGGGGCTCTCGGTGAG. Translating gives CASTPHQGALGE. The entire CDR3 protein is CASTPHQGALGEQFF. The chain has TRBV7-2 and TRBJ2-1; 8 nucleotides match TRBD1. The CDR3 extends 3 residues past the end of the read, so its final part is completed from the germline J gene. Germline assignment: CDR1 SGHTA and CDR2 FQGNSA. The CDR3 covers 15 residues. Trimming removed 7 bases from V and 9 bases from J; junction bases left unmatched: 14.

Regarding this clone: The read falls 3 residues short of the CDR3 end, and the missing part is taken from the germline J gene. The genes are TRBV20-1 and TRBJ1-1; possibly TRBD1 for D (6 bases). There are 15 residues in the CDR3. Deletions cut 3 bases from V and 1 base from J, with 15 bases between. Germline V CDR1 and CDR2: DFQATT, SNEGSKA (reference sequence). Partial CDR3 DNA: TGCAGTGCTAGTAGGACAGCTAATTGGAACACTGAA. Translation gives CSASRTANWNTE. The full CDR3 protein is CSASRTANWNTEAFF.